This T cell receptor (beta chain) derives from a study of identifying expanded T cells in peripheral blood. There are 14 residues in the CDR3. Germline CDR1 SGHRS, CDR2 YFSETQ. V gave up 0 bases and J gave up 2 bases, with 6 bases separating them. Healthy donors had no documented immune events, such as infections, while sampled. Some clones are missing from TCRdb's copy, which holds only in-frame ones; the method was immunoSEQ multiplex PCR. The repertoire consists of some 120,000 clones, with 84% occurring once and the leading ten covering 3% to 3.5%. The chain links TRBV5-1 to TRBJ1-3; D remains ambiguous. The TCR originated in a person aged 18 to 75 in good health. The sample taken for sequencing was blood. CDR3 in amino acids: CASSLGNPGNTIYF. CDR3 in DNA: TGCGCCAGCAGCTTGGGAAACCCTGGAAACACCATATATTTT.